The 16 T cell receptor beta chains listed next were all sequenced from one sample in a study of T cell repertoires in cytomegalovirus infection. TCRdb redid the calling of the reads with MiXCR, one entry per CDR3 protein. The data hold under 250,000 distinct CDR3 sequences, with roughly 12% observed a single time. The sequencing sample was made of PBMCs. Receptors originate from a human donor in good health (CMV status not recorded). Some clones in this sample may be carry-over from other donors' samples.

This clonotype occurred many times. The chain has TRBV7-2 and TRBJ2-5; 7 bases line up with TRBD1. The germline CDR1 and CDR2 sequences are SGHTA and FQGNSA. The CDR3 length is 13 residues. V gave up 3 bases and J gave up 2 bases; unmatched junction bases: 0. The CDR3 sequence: CASSFRGQETQYF. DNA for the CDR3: TGTGCCAGCAGCTTCAGGGGGCAAGAGACCCAGTACTTC.

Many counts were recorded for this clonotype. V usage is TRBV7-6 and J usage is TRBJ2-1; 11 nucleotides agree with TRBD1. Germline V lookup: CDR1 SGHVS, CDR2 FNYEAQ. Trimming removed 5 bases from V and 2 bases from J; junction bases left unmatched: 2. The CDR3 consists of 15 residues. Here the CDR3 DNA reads TGTGCCAGCAGCCAGGGACAGGGGGCCTACAATGAGCAGTTCTTC. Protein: CASSQGQGAYNEQFF.

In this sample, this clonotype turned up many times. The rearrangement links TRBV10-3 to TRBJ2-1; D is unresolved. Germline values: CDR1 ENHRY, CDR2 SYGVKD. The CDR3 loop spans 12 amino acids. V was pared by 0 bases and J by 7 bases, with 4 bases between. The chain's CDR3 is CAISESGNEQFF. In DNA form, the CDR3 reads TGTGCCATCAGTGAGTCTGGGAATGAGCAGTTCTTC.

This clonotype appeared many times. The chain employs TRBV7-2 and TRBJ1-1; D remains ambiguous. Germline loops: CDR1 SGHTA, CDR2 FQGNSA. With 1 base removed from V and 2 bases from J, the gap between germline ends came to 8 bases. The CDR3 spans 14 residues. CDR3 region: CASSLDHANTEAFF. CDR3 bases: TGTGCCAGCAGCTTAGATCACGCCAACACTGAAGCTTTCTTT.

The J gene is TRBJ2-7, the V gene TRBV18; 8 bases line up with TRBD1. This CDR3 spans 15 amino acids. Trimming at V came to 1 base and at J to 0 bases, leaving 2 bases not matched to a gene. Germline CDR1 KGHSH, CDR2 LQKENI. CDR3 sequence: CASSPRQGNSYEQYF. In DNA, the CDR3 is TGTGCCAGCTCACCACGACAGGGGAACTCCTACGAGCAGTACTTC.

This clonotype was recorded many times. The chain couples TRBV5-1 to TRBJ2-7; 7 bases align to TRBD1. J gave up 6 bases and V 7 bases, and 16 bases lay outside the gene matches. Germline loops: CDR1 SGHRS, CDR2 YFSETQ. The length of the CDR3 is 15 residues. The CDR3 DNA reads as TGCGCCAGCCGGCTCCAACAGGGGATGCACACCGAGCAGTACTTC. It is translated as CASRLQQGMHTEQYF. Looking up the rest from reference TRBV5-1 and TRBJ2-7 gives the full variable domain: KAGVTQTPRYLIKTRGQQVTLSCSPISGHRSVSWYQQTPGQGLQFLFEYFSETQRNKGNFPGRFSGRQFSNSRSEMNVSTLELGDSALYLCASRLQQGMHTEQYFGPGTRLTVT.

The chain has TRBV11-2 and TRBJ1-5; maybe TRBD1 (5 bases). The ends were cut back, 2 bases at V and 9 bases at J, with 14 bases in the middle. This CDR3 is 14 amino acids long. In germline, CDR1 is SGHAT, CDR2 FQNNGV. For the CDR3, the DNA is TGTGCCAGCAGCTTATTGGGGGAGGGAGGGCCCCAGCATTTT. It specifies CASSLLGEGGPQHF.

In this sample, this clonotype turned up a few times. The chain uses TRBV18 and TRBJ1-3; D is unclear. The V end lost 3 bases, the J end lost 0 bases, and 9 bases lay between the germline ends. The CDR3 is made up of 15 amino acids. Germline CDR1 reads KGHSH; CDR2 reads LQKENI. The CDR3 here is CASSPDGASGNTIYF. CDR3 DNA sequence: TGTGCCAGCTCACCGGACGGAGCCTCTGGAAACACCATATATTTT.

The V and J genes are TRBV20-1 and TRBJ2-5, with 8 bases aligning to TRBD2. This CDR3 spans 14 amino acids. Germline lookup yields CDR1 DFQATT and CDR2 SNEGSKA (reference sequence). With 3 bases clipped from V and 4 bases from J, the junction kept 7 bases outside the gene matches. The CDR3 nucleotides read TGCAGTGCTAGGCTAGCGGGTAGTGGAGAGACCCAGTACTTC. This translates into CSARLAGSGETQYF.

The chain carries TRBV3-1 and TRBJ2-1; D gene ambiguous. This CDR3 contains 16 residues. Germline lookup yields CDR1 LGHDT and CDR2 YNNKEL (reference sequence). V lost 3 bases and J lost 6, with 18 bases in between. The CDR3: CASSQTPDQTLNEQFF. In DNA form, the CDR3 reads TGTGCCAGCAGCCAGACACCGGACCAGACTCTCAATGAGCAGTTCTTC.

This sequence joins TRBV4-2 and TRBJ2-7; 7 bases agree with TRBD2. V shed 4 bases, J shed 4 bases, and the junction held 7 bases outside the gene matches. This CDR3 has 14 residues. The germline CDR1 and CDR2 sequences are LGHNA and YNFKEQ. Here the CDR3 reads CASSRSGNQYEQYF. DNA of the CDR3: TGTGCCAGCAGCCGAAGCGGGAATCAGTACGAGCAGTACTTC.

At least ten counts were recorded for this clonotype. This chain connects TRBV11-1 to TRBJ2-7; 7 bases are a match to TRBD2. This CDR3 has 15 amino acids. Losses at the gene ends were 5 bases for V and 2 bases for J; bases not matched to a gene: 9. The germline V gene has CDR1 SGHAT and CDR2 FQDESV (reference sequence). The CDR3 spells CASSPQLAVTYEQYF. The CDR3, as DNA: TGTGCCAGCAGCCCCCAGCTAGCGGTAACCTACGAGCAGTACTTC.

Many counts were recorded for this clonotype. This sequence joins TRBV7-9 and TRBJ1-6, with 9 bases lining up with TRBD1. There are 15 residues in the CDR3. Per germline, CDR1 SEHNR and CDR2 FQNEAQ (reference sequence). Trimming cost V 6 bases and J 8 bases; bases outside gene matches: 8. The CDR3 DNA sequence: TGTGCCAGCAGACGCCGGGACAGGGTGGATTCACCCCTCCACTTT. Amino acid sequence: CASRRRDRVDSPLHF.

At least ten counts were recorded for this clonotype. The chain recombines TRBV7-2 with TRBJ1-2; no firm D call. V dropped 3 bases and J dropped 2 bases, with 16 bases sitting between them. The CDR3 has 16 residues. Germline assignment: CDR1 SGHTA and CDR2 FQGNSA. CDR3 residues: CASSFWDSGRNYGYTF. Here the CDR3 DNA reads TGTGCCAGCAGCTTTTGGGATTCTGGACGGAACTATGGCTACACCTTC.

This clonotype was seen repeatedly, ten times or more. The CDR3 protein is CASSIDSTGTYEQYF. In nucleotides, the CDR3 is TGTGCCAGTAGTATAGACTCGACAGGGACCTACGAGCAGTACTTC. This chain connects TRBV19 to TRBJ2-7; 7 bases line up with TRBD1. With 0 bases clipped from V and 2 bases from J, the junction kept 4 bases outside the gene matches. This CDR3 comprises 15 residues. Germline V gene lookup returns CDR1 LNHDA and CDR2 SQIVND (reference sequence).

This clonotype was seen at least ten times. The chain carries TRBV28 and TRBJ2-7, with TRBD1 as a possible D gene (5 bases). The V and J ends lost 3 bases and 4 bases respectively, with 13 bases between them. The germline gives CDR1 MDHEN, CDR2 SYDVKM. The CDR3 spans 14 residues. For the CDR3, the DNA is TGTGCCAGCAGTTTTTCCAGGGCGAGATACGAGCAGTACTTC. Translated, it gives CASSFSRARYEQYF.